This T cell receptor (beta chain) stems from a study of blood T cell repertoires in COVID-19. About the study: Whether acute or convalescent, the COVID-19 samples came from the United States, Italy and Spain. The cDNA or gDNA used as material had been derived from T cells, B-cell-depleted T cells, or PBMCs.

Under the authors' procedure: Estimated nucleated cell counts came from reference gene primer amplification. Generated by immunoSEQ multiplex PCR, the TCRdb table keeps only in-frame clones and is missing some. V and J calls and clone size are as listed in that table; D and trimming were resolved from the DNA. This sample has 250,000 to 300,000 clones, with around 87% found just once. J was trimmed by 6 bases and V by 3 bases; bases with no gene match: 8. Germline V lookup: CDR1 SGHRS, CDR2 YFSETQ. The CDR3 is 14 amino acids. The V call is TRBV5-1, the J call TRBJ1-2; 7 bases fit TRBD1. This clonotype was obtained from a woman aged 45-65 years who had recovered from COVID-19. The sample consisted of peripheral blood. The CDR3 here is CASSSGQVGDGYTF. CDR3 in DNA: TGCGCCAGCAGCTCTGGACAGGTGGGGGATGGCTACACCTTC.